This entry lists 15 T cell receptor beta chains sequenced from one sample in a study of OX40 agonist ivuxolimab in advanced cancers. TCRdb's table, derived via immunoSEQ multiplex PCR, lists solely in-frame clones and lacks some. The table lists 60,000 to 85,000 clones, 94% of them singletons, with roughly 21% in the top ten. This specimen consisted of CD4+ or CD8+ T cells sorted from blood, obtained in a trial of the OX40 agonist ivuxolimab. The receptors come from an adult with an advanced solid tumor such as melanoma, head and neck, liver or kidney cancer.

Only one count was recorded for this clone. V gene TRBV12-5 combines with J gene TRBJ1-2, with a possible D match to TRBD1 (6 bases). V was cut by 3 bases and J by 2 bases, with 16 bases left in between. In germline, CDR1 is LGHNT, CDR2 FRNRAP. CDR3 length: 16 residues. The DNA of the CDR3 is TGTGCTAGTGGTTTACTCCAGGGGATCGGAAACTATGGCTACACCTTC. This sequence encodes CASGLLQGIGNYGYTF.

The CDR3: CASSSGGRGSTPYEQYF. Here the CDR3 DNA reads TGTGCCAGCAGTTCAGGGGGTCGGGGGTCGACTCCCTACGAGCAGTACTTC. The genes are TRBV7-9 and TRBJ2-7, with TRBD1 as a possible D gene (7 bases). The ends were cut back, 6 bases at V and 2 bases at J, with 23 bases in the middle. The CDR3 is made up of 17 amino acids. Germline V gene sequence: CDR1 SEHNR, CDR2 FQNEAQ (reference sequence).

CDR3 in amino acids: CASRTGGVNTEAFF. CDR3 bases: TGTGCCAGCAGAACAGGGGGGGTGAACACTGAAGCTTTCTTT. The rearrangement uses TRBV7-2 and TRBJ1-1; 8 nucleotides match TRBD1. Germline V gene sequence: CDR1 SGHTA, CDR2 FQGNSA. The CDR3 loop spans 14 amino acids. V lost 6 bases, J lost 0 bases, and 3 bases stayed unmatched.

V is TRBV15 and J is TRBJ2-7; D is tentatively TRBD1 or TRBD2 (6 bases each). The germline V gene encodes CDR1 LNHNV and CDR2 YYDKDF (reference sequence). The V gene lost 5 bases and the J gene lost 3 bases, with 11 bases spanning the gap. CDR3 length: 13 residues. CDR3 sequence: CATSGGGNYEQYF. The CDR3 bases are TGTGCCACCAGCGGAGGGGGTAACTACGAGCAGTACTTC.

The chain employs TRBV4-3 and TRBJ1-3; D unclear. Germline V gene sequence: CDR1 LGHNA, CDR2 YSLEER. CDR3 length: 17 residues. V was pared by 3 bases and J by 0 bases, with 15 bases between. In DNA, the CDR3 is TGCGCCAGCAGCCAGGAAAGGGCGACGGCCTCTGGAAACACCATATATTTT. Protein sequence: CASSQERATASGNTIYF.

This rearrangement joins TRBV18 to TRBJ2-3; D uncertain. V was pared by 4 bases and J by 6 bases, with 17 bases between. CDR3 size: 15 residues. The germline gives CDR1 KGHSH, CDR2 LQKENI. The CDR3 DNA sequence: TGTGCCAGCTCACTCGGGTCTCACAAAGGGGATACGCAGTATTTT. It codes for CASSLGSHKGDTQYF.

The chain links TRBV6-1 to TRBJ2-1, with D unresolved. Trimming shortened V by 7 bases and J by 0 bases, and 13 bases separated the two germline ends. Looked up from germline, CDR1 is MNHNS and CDR2 is SASEGT. This CDR3 contains 15 residues. The CDR3 DNA follows: TGTGCCAGCATCCCGACACCTCTCTCCTACAATGAGCAGTTCTTC. Its translation: CASIPTPLSYNEQFF.

Only one count was recorded for this clone. V is TRBV4-3 and J is TRBJ2-1, with D uncertain. CDR1 LGHNA and CDR2 YSLEER come from the germline V gene. Between the trimmed V and J ends, which lost 0 bases and 5 bases, there was a span of 11 bases. The CDR3 covers 15 residues. In DNA form, the CDR3 reads TGCGCCAGCAGCCAAGACTCTCCTCCAGACAATGAGCAGTTCTTC. Translation: CASSQDSPPDNEQFF.

Only one count was recorded for this clone. This chain joins TRBV19 and TRBJ2-1, with 7 bases matching TRBD2. CDR1 and CDR2 (germline): LNHDA, SQIVND (reference sequence). The CDR3 consists of 13 residues. Trimming took 10 bases from V and 8 from J; bases not matched to a gene: 11. As DNA, the CDR3 is TGTGCCACCAGCCCCGGGGGGAACCATGAGCAGTTCTTC. Translation gives CATSPGGNHEQFF.

The chain links TRBV7-9 to TRBJ2-1; a possible D gene is TRBD1 (5 bases). Trimming pared 1 base from V and 8 bases from J, leaving 12 bases between. Germline V lookup: CDR1 SEHNR, CDR2 FQNEAQ (reference sequence). This CDR3 comprises 14 residues. The chain's CDR3 is CASSLEGRVDEQFF. CDR3 nucleotide sequence: TGTGCCAGCAGCTTAGAGGGCAGGGTCGATGAGCAGTTCTTC. Filled out from reference TRBV7-9 and TRBJ2-1, the complete variable domain reads DTGVSQNPRHKITKRGQNVTFRCDPISEHNRLYWYRQTLGQGPEFLTYFQNEAQLEKSRLLSDRFSAERPKGSFSTLEIQRTEQGDSAMYLCASSLEGRVDEQFFGPGTRLTVL.

The chain employs TRBV13 and TRBJ2-7; tentatively, D is TRBD2 (5 bases). CDR1 is PRHDT, CDR2 FYEKMQ, per germline (reference sequence). The CDR3 runs to 16 residues. V lost 2 bases, J lost 3 bases, and 17 bases lay in between. The CDR3 DNA sequence: TGTGCCAGCAGCTTACTACCCGGGGATCCCTACTACGAGCAGTACTTC. This codes for CASSLLPGDPYYEQYF.

This clone has a single count. This sequence joins TRBV29-1 and TRBJ2-5; 7 positions agree with TRBD2. Germline CDR1 SQVTM, CDR2 ANQGSEA. This CDR3 is built from 13 residues. V gave up 7 bases and J gave up 3 bases; unmatched junction bases: 8. CDR3 nucleotides: TGCAGCGCCGAGCAGCGGGGAGAAGAGACCCAGTACTTC. It is translated as CSAEQRGEETQYF.

The rearrangement links TRBV4-1 to TRBJ2-7; D gene uncertain. Germline V gives CDR1 MGHRA, CDR2 YSYEKL. CDR3 length: 14 residues. Trimming pared 1 base from V and 5 bases from J, leaving 12 bases between. The CDR3 sequence: CASSQARTVNEQYF. The CDR3 coding sequence is TGCGCCAGCAGCCAAGCGAGGACCGTGAACGAGCAGTACTTC.

The V call is TRBV6-5, the J call TRBJ2-1, with a weak D call TRBD1 (6 bases). Germline assignment: CDR1 MNHEY and CDR2 SVGAGI. The CDR3 spans 14 residues. Trimming left V 9 bases short and J 6 bases short, with 18 bases between. The CDR3 nucleotides are TGTGCCAGTCAGGGACAACGGGCGGTCAATGAGCAGTTCTTC. This gives the protein CASQGQRAVNEQFF.

The rearrangement uses TRBV7-6 and TRBJ1-1, with 8 positions matching TRBD1. The CDR3 is made up of 15 amino acids. Germline lookup yields CDR1 SGHVS and CDR2 FNYEAQ. The V gene end was trimmed by 5 bases and the J gene end by 0 bases; junction bases not matched to a gene: 5. DNA for the CDR3: TGTGCCAGCAGCCCGGGACAGGAGTTGAACACTGAAGCTTTCTTT. This encodes CASSPGQELNTEAFF.